This T cell receptor (beta chain) originates from a study of cytomegalovirus exposure and HLA in healthy donors. Germline values: CDR1 MNHEY, CDR2 SMNVEV (reference sequence). V was shortened by 2 bases and J by 4 bases, with 10 bases between the two germline ends. The CDR3 consists of 14 residues. PCR primers comprised 60 Vbeta and 13 Jbeta primers. TCRdb keeps only in-frame clones here, not all; method: immunoSEQ multiplex PCR. The data contain about 190,000 clones, approximately 86% of them singletons. This sequence originates from a woman aged 18-30 years in good health and CMV-seronegative. Sequencing was done on a sample of PBMCs. The rearrangement joins TRBV27 to TRBJ2-3, with D possibly matching TRBD1 (5 bases). The CDR3 region is CASSLKGRADTQYF. The CDR3 region has the DNA TGTGCCAGCAGTTTAAAAGGCAGGGCAGATACGCAGTATTTT.